This T cell receptor beta chain was identified during a study of T cells in Graves' hyperthyroidism and ophthalmopathy. TCR beta CDR3 regions were amplified from RNA. Primed by the HTBI set, a first-round RT-PCR was run on the TCR CDR3. TCRdb fed the multiplex PCR reads into MiXCR, producing one record per CDR3 protein. The sample has under 400,000 distinct CDR3 sequences, roughly 20% seen once. As concerns this clonotype: Its target is not known.

Germline CDR1 is MDHEN and CDR2 is SYDVKM. The CDR3 runs to 14 residues. With 10 bases clipped from V and 5 bases from J, the junction kept 6 bases outside the gene matches. Broader study findings: Blood samples included most of the expanded thyroid clonotypes exceeding 0.001.

This clonotype was sampled from a woman aged 40 to 49 with Graves' ophthalmopathy. This rearrangement joins TRBV28 to TRBJ2-5; 14 bases map to TRBD2. Sequencing was performed on blood. As DNA, the CDR3 is TGTGCCACAGGACTAGCGGGAGGCCAGGAGACCCAGTACTTC. It specifies CATGLAGGQETQYF.